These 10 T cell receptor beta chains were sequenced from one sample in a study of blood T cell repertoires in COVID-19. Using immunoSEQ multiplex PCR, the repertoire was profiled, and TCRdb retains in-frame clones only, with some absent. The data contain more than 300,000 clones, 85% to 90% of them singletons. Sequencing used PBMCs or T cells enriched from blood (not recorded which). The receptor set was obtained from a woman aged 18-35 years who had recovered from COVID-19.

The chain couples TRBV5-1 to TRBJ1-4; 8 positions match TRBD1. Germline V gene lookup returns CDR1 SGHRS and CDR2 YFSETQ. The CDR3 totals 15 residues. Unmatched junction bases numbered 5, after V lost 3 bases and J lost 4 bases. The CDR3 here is CASSSGQGNNEKLFF. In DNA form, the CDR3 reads TGCGCCAGCAGCTCCGGACAGGGTAATAATGAAAAACTGTTTTTT. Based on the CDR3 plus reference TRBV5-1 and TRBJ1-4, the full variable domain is KAGVTQTPRYLIKTRGQQVTLSCSPISGHRSVSWYQQTPGQGLQFLFEYFSETQRNKGNFPGRFSGRQFSNSRSEMNVSTLELGDSALYLCASSSGQGNNEKLFFGSGTQLSVL.

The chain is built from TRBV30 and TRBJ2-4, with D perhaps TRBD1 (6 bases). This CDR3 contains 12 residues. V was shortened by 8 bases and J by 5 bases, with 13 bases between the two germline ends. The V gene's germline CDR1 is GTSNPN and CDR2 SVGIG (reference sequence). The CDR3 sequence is CAGRGTENIQYF. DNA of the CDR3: TGTGCCGGCAGGGGCACAGAAAACATTCAGTACTTC.

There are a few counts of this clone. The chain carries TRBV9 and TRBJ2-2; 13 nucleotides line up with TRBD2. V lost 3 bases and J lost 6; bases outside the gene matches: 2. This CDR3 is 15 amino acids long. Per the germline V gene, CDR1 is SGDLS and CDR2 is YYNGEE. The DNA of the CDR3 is TGTGCCAGCAGCGCACTAGCGGGGGGGCCCGGGGAGCTGTTTTTT. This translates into CASSALAGGPGELFF.

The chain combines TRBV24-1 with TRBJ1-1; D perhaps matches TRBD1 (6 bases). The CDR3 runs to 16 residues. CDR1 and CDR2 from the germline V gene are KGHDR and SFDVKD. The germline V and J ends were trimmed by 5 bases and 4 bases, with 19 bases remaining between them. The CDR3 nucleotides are TGTGCCACCAGTGGCGCCCCTGGCGAAGGGGGCACTGAAGCTTTCTTT. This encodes CATSGAPGEGGTEAFF.

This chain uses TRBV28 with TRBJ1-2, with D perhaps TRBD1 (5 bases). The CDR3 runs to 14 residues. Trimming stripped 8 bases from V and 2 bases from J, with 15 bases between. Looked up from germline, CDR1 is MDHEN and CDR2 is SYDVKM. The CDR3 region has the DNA TGTGCCAGCGGGGGGTTGGGGAGAAACTATGGCTACACCTTC. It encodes CASGGLGRNYGYTF.

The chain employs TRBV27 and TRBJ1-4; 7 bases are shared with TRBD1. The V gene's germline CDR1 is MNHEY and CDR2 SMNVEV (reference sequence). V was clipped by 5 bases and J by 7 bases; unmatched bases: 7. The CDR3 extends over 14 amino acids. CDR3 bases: TGTGCCAGCAGTAAGGGCGGGGACAGTGAAAAACTGTTTTTT. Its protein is CASSKGGDSEKLFF. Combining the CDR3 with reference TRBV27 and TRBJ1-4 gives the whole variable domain EAQVTQNPRYLITVTGKKLTVTCSQNMNHEYMSWYRQDPGLGLRQIYYSMNVEVTDKGDVPEGYKVSRKEKRNFPLILESPSPNQTSLYFCASSKGGDSEKLFFGSGTQLSVL.

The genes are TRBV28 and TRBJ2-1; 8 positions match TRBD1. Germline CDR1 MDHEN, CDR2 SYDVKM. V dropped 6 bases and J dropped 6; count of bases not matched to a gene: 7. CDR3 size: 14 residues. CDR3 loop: CASSQTGVVNEQFF. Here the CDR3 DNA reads TGTGCCAGCAGCCAGACAGGGGTTGTCAATGAGCAGTTCTTC.

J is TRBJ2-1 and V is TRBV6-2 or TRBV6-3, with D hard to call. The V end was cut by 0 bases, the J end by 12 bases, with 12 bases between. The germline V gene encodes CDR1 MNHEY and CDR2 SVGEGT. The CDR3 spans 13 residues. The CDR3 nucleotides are TGTGCCAGCAGTTACTCTAGTATTAGAGGGCAGTTCTTC. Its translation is CASSYSSIRGQFF.

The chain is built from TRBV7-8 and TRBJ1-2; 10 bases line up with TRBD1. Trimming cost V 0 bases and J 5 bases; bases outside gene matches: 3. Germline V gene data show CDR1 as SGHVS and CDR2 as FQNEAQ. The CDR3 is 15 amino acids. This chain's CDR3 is CASSLAWDRGYGYTF. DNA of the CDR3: TGTGCCAGCAGCTTAGCGTGGGACAGGGGATATGGCTACACCTTC.

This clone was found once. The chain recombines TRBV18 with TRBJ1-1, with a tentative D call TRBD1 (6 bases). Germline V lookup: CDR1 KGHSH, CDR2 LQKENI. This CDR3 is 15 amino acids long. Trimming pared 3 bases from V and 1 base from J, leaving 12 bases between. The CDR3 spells CASSPSGHPNTEAFF. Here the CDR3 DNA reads TGTGCCAGCTCACCTTCGGGACATCCGAACACTGAAGCTTTCTTT.